The T cell receptor beta chain under discussion was sequenced for a study of STAT5B mutations in CD4+ large granular lymphocyte leukemia. Notes on the study in general: CD4-sorted patient repertoires seemed more clonal than healthy CD4+ repertoires. 8/27 top patient clones versus 2/35 control clones were TRBV06-family.

The authors' processing: Productive clonotypes were detectable down to 2.59 x 10-5 frequency. Sequencing used immunoSEQ multiplex PCR; TCRdb keeps in-frame clones, though not all of them. V and J calls and clone size come straight from that table; D and trimming were deduced from the DNA. This table holds tens of thousands of clones, less than 75% found once. The V segment lost 10 bases and the J segment 0 bases; nucleotides outside the gene matches: 3. Germline lookup yields CDR1 MDHEN and CDR2 SYDVKM. The CDR3 length is 14 residues. Of note for this clone: Antigen unknown.

This receptor was identified in a human donor in good health. The sequenced sample was CD4+ T cells from blood buffy coats. The rearrangement joins TRBV28 to TRBJ1-6; 7 nucleotides match TRBD1. The CDR3 region is CATDRDSYNSPLHF. The CDR3 DNA reads TGTGCCACCGACAGGGACTCCTATAATTCACCCCTCCACTTT. The full variable domain, completed using reference TRBV28 and TRBJ1-6, is DVKVTQSSRYLVKRTGEKVFLECVQDMDHENMFWYRQDPGLGLRLIYFSYDVKMKEKGDIPEGYSVSREKKERFSLILESASTNQTSMYLCATDRDSYNSPLHFGNGTRLTVT.